A single sample gave rise to the 18 T cell receptor beta chains below, sequenced in a study of identical twins. TCRdb analysed the 5' RACE reads with MiXCR anew, one entry per CDR3 protein. The sample carries a few hundred thousand distinct CDR3 sequences, around 18% recorded once. The sample consisted of naive T cells sorted from blood. These receptors all come from a middle-aged man in good health.

The table lists this clonotype with many counts. V is TRBV20-1 and J is TRBJ1-1, with 9 bases aligning to TRBD1. The CDR3 is 14 amino acids. Germline-derived CDR1 and CDR2 are DFQATT and SNEGSKA (reference sequence). The J segment lost 5 bases and the V segment lost 2 bases, leaving 6 bases of the junction unmatched. As DNA, the CDR3 is TGCAGTGCTAGACCCGGGACAGGGATGACTGAAGCTTTCTTT. Residues: CSARPGTGMTEAFF.

This clonotype occurred many times. Written as DNA, the CDR3 is TGTGCCAGCAGCTCGTTGGGACAGGGGTACACTGAAGCTTTCTTT. This encodes CASSSLGQGYTEAFF. The chain combines TRBV5-5 with TRBJ1-1; TRBD1 matches 10 bases. V gave up 3 bases and J gave up 3 bases; unmatched junction bases: 5. The germline V gene has CDR1 SGHKS and CDR2 YYEKEE (reference sequence). There are 15 residues in the CDR3.

Ten or more counts support this clonotype. The chain combines TRBV12-3 or TRBV12-4 with TRBJ2-1; D is undetermined. This CDR3 contains 13 residues. Trimming removed 8 bases from V and 7 bases from J, with 15 bases in between. Here the CDR3 reads CASGRRGKNEQFF. CDR3 in DNA: TGTGCCAGCGGTCGAAGAGGCAAGAATGAGCAGTTCTTC.

There are a few counts of this clonotype. The chain joins TRBV4-2 to TRBJ1-4, with no clear D. Germline CDR1 and CDR2: LGHNA and YNFKEQ. CDR3 size: 12 residues. Trimming stripped 3 bases from V and 6 bases from J, with 5 bases between. CDR3 nucleotides: TGTGCCAGCAGCCATGAGGATGAAAAACTGTTTTTT. Translated: CASSHEDEKLFF.

The table lists this clonotype with a few counts. The chain joins TRBV30 to TRBJ2-7; TRBD1 might be the D (6 bases). V was cut by 1 base and J by 1 base, with 11 bases left in between. The CDR3 totals 14 residues. Germline CDR1 GTSNPN, CDR2 SVGIG (reference sequence). The DNA for the CDR3 is TGTGCCTGGAGTGAGGGGACATTTTCCTACGAGCAGTACTTC. Translation: CAWSEGTFSYEQYF.

This clonotype was counted only a few times. V is TRBV7-9 and J is TRBJ2-3; TRBD2 aligns across 9 bases. Germline loops: CDR1 SEHNR, CDR2 FQNEAQ (reference sequence). The CDR3 length is 15 residues. V shed 5 bases, J shed 2 bases, and the junction held 5 bases outside the gene matches. The CDR3 sequence is CASSPIAGATDTQYF. The CDR3 coding sequence is TGTGCCAGCAGCCCCATAGCGGGGGCCACAGATACGCAGTATTTT.

This clonotype was counted ten times or more. The J gene is TRBJ2-2, the V gene TRBV12-3 or TRBV12-4; TRBD1 is a possible D gene (6 bases). V shed 5 bases and J shed 4 bases, with 8 bases lying between them. The CDR3 is 13 amino acids. The CDR3 protein is CASSPTGTGELFF. For the CDR3, the DNA is TGTGCCAGCAGTCCGACAGGCACCGGGGAGCTGTTTTTT.

This clonotype turned up a few times. The CDR3 loop is CASSLWGQGSANTEAFF. The DNA of the CDR3 is TGTGCCAGCAGTTTATGGGGACAGGGGTCGGCGAACACTGAAGCTTTCTTT. The chain has TRBV27 and TRBJ1-1, with 10 bases that match TRBD1. The CDR3 runs to 17 residues. V lost 1 base, J lost 1 base, and 6 bases stayed unmatched. Germline V gives CDR1 MNHEY, CDR2 SMNVEV (reference sequence).

This clonotype was counted a few times. The V gene is TRBV28, the J gene TRBJ2-5; D assignment may be TRBD1 or TRBD2 (5 bases each). V was trimmed by 2 bases and J by 3 bases, leaving 7 bases between them. Per the germline V gene, CDR1 is MDHEN and CDR2 is SYDVKM. The CDR3 extends over 13 amino acids. The CDR3 region is CASSLGDEETQYF. The CDR3 nucleotides read TGTGCCAGCAGTTTAGGGGACGAAGAGACCCAGTACTTC.

The chain combines TRBV5-1 with TRBJ1-3; D is undetermined. Germline V gene lookup returns CDR1 SGHRS and CDR2 YFSETQ. This CDR3 has 16 amino acids. The V end lost 2 bases, the J end lost 0 bases, and 12 bases lay between the germline ends. This CDR3 is CASSFDWAFSGNTIYF. The DNA for the CDR3 is TGCGCCAGCAGCTTCGATTGGGCCTTCTCTGGAAACACCATATATTTT.

J is TRBJ2-1 and V is TRBV5-1; maybe TRBD1 (5 bases). V dropped 4 bases and J dropped 2 bases, with 13 bases sitting between them. Germline V gene lookup returns CDR1 SGHRS and CDR2 YFSETQ. The CDR3 runs 15 residues. Written as DNA, the CDR3 is TGCGCCAGCAGCCGAAGGCAGGGTACCTACAATGAGCAGTTCTTC. Encoded protein: CASSRRQGTYNEQFF.

This clonotype showed up many times. The rearrangement links TRBV12-3 or TRBV12-4 to TRBJ1-4; D is unclear. The V end lost 5 bases, the J end lost 4 bases, and 14 bases lay between the germline ends. This CDR3 has 15 residues. The CDR3 region is CASSKDGRFNEKLFF. The CDR3 coding sequence is TGTGCCAGCAGTAAGGACGGACGCTTTAATGAAAAACTGTTTTTT.

In this sample, this clonotype turned up many times. The chain combines TRBV18 with TRBJ1-3, with a possible D match to TRBD1 (5 bases). CDR3 length equals 15 residues. Germline V gene lookup returns CDR1 KGHSH and CDR2 LQKENI. Trimming took off 2 bases at V and 0 bases at J, with 8 bases between the two ends. As DNA, the CDR3 is TGTGCCAGCTCACCATTGACAGACTCTGGAAACACCATATATTTT. Encoded protein: CASSPLTDSGNTIYF.

The table lists this clonotype with many counts. The gene calls are TRBV19 and TRBJ2-5, with 11 bases fitting TRBD1. Germline CDR1 and CDR2: LNHDA and SQIVND (reference sequence). Losses at the gene ends were 5 bases for V and 5 bases for J; bases not matched to a gene: 7. This CDR3 is built from 15 residues. CDR3 DNA sequence: TGTGCCAGTAGTCTTGGACAGGGGGCGCGGGAGACCCAGTACTTC. This sequence encodes CASSLGQGARETQYF.

The V gene is TRBV7-2, the J gene TRBJ1-6, with D uncertain. V lost 1 base and J 9 bases, leaving 10 bases between the germline ends. CDR1 is SGHTA and CDR2 is FQGNSA in the germline V gene. The length of the CDR3 is 14 residues. The CDR3 loop reads CASSLGQTPSPLHF. Written as DNA, the CDR3 is TGTGCCAGCAGCTTAGGGCAGACCCCTTCACCCCTCCACTTT.

V gene TRBV24-1 combines with J gene TRBJ2-1; possibly TRBD1 or TRBD2 for D (5 bases each). V lost 7 bases and J lost 0, with 12 bases in between. Germline CDR1 KGHDR, CDR2 SFDVKD. The CDR3 runs to 15 residues. For the CDR3, the DNA is TGTGCCACCAGCGCCGGGACCTACTCCTACAATGAGCAGTTCTTC. It codes for CATSAGTYSYNEQFF.

The rearrangement uses TRBV10-3 and TRBJ1-1; no clear D. Germline values: CDR1 ENHRY, CDR2 SYGVKD. Trimming took 3 bases from V and 3 from J, leaving 8 bases between them. The CDR3 runs to 13 residues. This chain's CDR3 is CAISDGVDTEAFF. CDR3 nucleotide sequence: TGTGCCATCAGTGATGGAGTGGACACTGAAGCTTTCTTT.

This clonotype was recorded at least ten times. This chain uses TRBV29-1 with TRBJ1-1, with D unresolved. Germline V gene sequence: CDR1 SQVTM, CDR2 ANQGSEA. Deletions cut 4 bases from V and 1 base from J, with 10 bases between. The CDR3 extends over 13 amino acids. The CDR3 spells CSVVRQTNTEAFF. The CDR3 region has the DNA TGCAGCGTTGTTAGACAAACGAACACTGAAGCTTTCTTT. The complete variable domain, with remaining parts taken from reference TRBV29-1 and TRBJ1-1, reads SAVISQKPSRDICQRGTSLTIQCQVDSQVTMMFWYRQQPGQSLTLIATANQGSEATYESGFVIDKFPISRPNLTFSTLTVSNMSPEDSSIYLCSVVRQTNTEAFFGQGTRLTVV.